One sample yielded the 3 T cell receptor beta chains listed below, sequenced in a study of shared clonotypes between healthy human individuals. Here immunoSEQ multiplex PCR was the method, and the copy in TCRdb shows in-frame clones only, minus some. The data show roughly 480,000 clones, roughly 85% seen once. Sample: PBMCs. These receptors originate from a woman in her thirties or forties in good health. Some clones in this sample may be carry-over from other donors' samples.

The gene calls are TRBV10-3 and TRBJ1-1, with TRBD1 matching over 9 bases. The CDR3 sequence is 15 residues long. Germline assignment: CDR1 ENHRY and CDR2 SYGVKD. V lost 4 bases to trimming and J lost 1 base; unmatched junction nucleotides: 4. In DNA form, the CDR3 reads TGTGCCATCAGTGCAACAGGGGGCGCGAACACTGAAGCTTTCTTT. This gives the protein CAISATGGANTEAFF.

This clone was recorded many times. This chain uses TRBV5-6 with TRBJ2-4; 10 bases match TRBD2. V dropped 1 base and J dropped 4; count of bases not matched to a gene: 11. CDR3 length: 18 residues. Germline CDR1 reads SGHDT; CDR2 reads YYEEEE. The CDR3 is CASSLTVAGGLEKNIQYF. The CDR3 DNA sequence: TGTGCCAGCAGCTTGACAGTAGCGGGAGGACTCGAAAAAAACATTCAGTACTTC. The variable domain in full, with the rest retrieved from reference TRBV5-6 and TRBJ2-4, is DAGVTQSPTHLIKTRGQQVTLRCSPKSGHDTVSWYQQALGQGPQFIFQYYEEEERQRGNFPDRFSGHQFPNYSSELNVNALLLGDSALYLCASSLTVAGGLEKNIQYFGAGTRLSVL.

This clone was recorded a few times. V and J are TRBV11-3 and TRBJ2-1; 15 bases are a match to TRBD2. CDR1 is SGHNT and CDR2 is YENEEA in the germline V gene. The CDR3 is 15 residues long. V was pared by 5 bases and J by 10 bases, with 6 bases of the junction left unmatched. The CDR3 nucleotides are TGTGCCAGCAGCGACCCGGGACTAGCGGGAGGAGAGCAGTTCTTC. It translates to CASSDPGLAGGEQFF. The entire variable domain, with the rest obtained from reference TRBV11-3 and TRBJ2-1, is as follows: EAGVVQSPRYKIIEKKQPVAFWCNPISGHNTLYWYLQNLGQGPELLIRYENEEAVDDSQLPKDRFSAERLKGVDSTLKIQPAELGDSAVYLCASSDPGLAGGEQFFGPGTRLTVL.